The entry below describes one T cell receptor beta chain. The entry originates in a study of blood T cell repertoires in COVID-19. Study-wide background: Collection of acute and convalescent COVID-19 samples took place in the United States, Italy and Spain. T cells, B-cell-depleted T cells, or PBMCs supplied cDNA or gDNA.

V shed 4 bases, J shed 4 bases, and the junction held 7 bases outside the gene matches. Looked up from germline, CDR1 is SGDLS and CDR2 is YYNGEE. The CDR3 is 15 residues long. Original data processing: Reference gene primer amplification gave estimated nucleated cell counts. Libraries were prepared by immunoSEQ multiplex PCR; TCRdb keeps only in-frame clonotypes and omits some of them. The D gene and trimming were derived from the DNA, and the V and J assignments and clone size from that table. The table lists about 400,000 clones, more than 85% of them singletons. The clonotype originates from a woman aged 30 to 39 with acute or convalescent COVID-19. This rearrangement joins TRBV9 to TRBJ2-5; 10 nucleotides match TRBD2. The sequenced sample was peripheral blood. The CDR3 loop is CASSPSGGAVETQYF. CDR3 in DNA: TGTGCCAGCAGCCCCAGCGGGGGGGCCGTAGAGACCCAGTACTTC.